This T cell receptor (beta chain) stems from a study of blood T cell repertoires in COVID-19. Study-wide background: Sources were T cells, B-cell-depleted T cells, or PBMCs; the material itself was cDNA or gDNA.

Per the germline V gene, CDR1 is MNHEY and CDR2 is SVGAGI. The V end lost 7 bases, the J end lost 7 bases, and 17 bases lay between the germline ends. The CDR3 covers 14 residues. Authors' methods: Cell counts per sample came from amplifying reference gene primers. The method was immunoSEQ multiplex PCR; TCRdb's version includes in-frame clones alone and lacks a portion of them. That table gives V, J and clone size, and the DNA gave D and trimming. In the table there are about 300,000 clones, more than 85% of which are singletons. This TCR derives from a man between 70 and 80 years old with acute or convalescent COVID-19. J is TRBJ1-5 and V is TRBV6-5; D is possibly TRBD1 (6 bases). Input material: peripheral blood. The CDR3 is CASTEVQGGQPQHF. For the CDR3, the DNA is TGTGCCAGCACCGAGGTACAGGGAGGGCAGCCCCAGCATTTT.